This T cell receptor beta chain was documented in a study of T cell changes during pregnancy in multiple sclerosis. Assay: immunoSEQ multiplex PCR; the TCRdb copy retains only in-frame clones and omits some. The top ten hold 0.36% of the sample, which has 55,000 to 70,000 clones, 93% seen once. Looked up from germline, CDR1 is SGHKS and CDR2 is YYEKEE (reference sequence). The CDR3 covers 14 residues. V lost 3 bases and J 5 bases, leaving 12 bases between the germline ends. The chain recombines TRBV5-5 with TRBJ1-5; TRBD1 is a possible D gene (5 bases). This clonotype originated in a female donor with multiple sclerosis, enrolled in a pregnancy study. Specimen: CD4+ T cells from peripheral blood mononuclear cells, collected before pregnancy. CDR3 in DNA: TGTGCCAGCAGCTGGGGCCGCGGGGATCAGCCCCAGCATTTT. This translates into CASSWGRGDQPQHF.